These T cell receptor beta chains were read from a single sample in a study of blood T cell repertoires in COVID-19. Sequencing was performed with immunoSEQ multiplex PCR; in TCRdb, only in-frame clones are kept and a portion is missing. The sample carries 300,000 to 350,000 clones, about 90% recorded once. The sample comprised peripheral blood. The receptors originated from a woman aged 18-29 years who had recovered from COVID-19. Each CDR3 is given with its conserved first and last residue. A D gene is named only where the DNA matches it firmly. Size tells how often a clone was seen (once, few, many) or the class of an expanded clone, and some rows leave it out.

j_call v_call clone_size d_call cdr3_nt cdr3_aa
TRBJ2-3 TRBV5-4 NA TRBD2 TGTGCCAGCGTAGCGGGAGGGGTAGATACGCAGTATTTT CASVAGGVDTQYF
TRBJ2-1 TRBV19 NA TRBD2 TGTGCCAGTAGTATTCTGGCTAGCGGGCTAGTATCCTACAATGAGCAGTTCTTC CASSILASGLVSYNEQFF
TRBJ2-1 TRBV14 NA TRBD2 TGTGCCAGCAGCCAAGGGGGGGGGTACAATGAGCAGTTCTTC CASSQGGGYNEQFF
TRBJ1-1 TRBV20-1 NA NA TGCAGTGCTAGTTTCAGTGGGAACACTGAAGCTTTCTTT CSASFSGNTEAFF
TRBJ1-5 TRBV27 once NA TGTGCCAGCAGCTTGACAGTTCTCCAGCCCCAGCATTTT CASSLTVLQPQHF
TRBJ1-4 TRBV27 NA TRBD1 TGTGCCAGCAGTTTACAGGGGGTGGCCCTGAAAAAACTGTTTTTT CASSLQGVALKKLFF
TRBJ2-3 TRBV4-3 NA NA TGCGCCAGCAGCCCCCAGGGTTTGAATGAAGATACGCAGTATTTT CASSPQGLNEDTQYF
TRBJ2-1 TRBV24-1 once TRBD2 TGTGCCACCAGTGAGCTTACTAGCGGTTTTGATGAGCAGTTCTTC CATSELTSGFDEQFF
TRBJ1-2 TRBV11-2 NA NA TGTGCCAGCAGCTCCGCCCCGGCAGGGAACTATGGCTACACCTTC CASSSAPAGNYGYTF
TRBJ1-5 TRBV5-5 many NA TGTGCCAGCAGCTTGGACATACACAATCAGCCCCAGCATTTT CASSLDIHNQPQHF
TRBJ2-1 TRBV29-1 few NA TGCAGCGTCCTAGAGAATGAGCAGTTCTTC CSVLENEQFF